This T cell receptor (beta chain) emerged from a study of control samples from healthy donors and cancer patients. There are 13 residues in the CDR3. Trimming cost V 1 base and J 11 bases, with 14 bases left between them. Germline V gene lookup returns CDR1 SEHNR and CDR2 FQNEAQ (reference sequence). Using immunoSEQ multiplex PCR, the repertoire was profiled, and TCRdb retains in-frame clones only, with some absent. The profile shows about 180,000 clones, approximately 94% of them singletons. Sequences were obtained from blood. This sequence was found in a young man in good health. J is TRBJ1-1 and V is TRBV7-9; unclear D gene. The CDR3 region is CASSLEMRDRAFF. In DNA form, the CDR3 reads TGTGCCAGCAGCTTAGAAATGAGAGATAGGGCTTTCTTT.